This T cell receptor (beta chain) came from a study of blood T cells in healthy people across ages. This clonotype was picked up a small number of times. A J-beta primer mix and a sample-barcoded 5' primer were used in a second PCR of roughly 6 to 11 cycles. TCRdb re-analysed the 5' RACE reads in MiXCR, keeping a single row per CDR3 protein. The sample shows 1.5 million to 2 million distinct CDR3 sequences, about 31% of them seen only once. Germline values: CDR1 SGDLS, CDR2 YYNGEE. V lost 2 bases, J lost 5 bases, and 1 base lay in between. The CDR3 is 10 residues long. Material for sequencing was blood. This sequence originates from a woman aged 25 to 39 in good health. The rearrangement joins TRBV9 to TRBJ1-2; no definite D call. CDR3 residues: CASSVYGYTF. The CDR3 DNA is TGTGCCAGCAGCGTGTATGGCTACACCTTC.